The 27 T cell receptor beta chains listed next were all sequenced from one sample in a study of OX40 agonist ivuxolimab in advanced cancers. Libraries were prepared by immunoSEQ multiplex PCR; TCRdb keeps only in-frame clonotypes and omits some of them. The sample holds tens of thousands of clones, approximately 89% seen once. The source material was CD4+ or CD8+ T cells sorted from blood, sampled in a trial of the OX40 agonist ivuxolimab. All receptors derive from an adult with an advanced solid tumor such as melanoma, head and neck, liver or kidney cancer.

CDR3 DNA: TGCGCCAGCAGCTTAAGGAGCGGGGGGGCGGTCACTGAAGCTTTCTTT. Translation: CASSLRSGGAVTEAFF. The chain couples TRBV5-1 to TRBJ1-1, with D possibly being TRBD1 (6 bases). V gave up 2 bases and J gave up 4 bases, with 18 bases separating them. The CDR3 is made up of 16 amino acids. Germline V gene data show CDR1 as SGHRS and CDR2 as YFSETQ.

The rearrangement joins TRBV5-8 to TRBJ2-7; D gene ambiguous. The V end lost 0 bases, the J end lost 7 bases, and 14 bases lay between the germline ends. CDR3 length: 14 amino acids. Per the germline V gene, CDR1 is SGHTS and CDR2 is YDEGEE. The CDR3: CASSLGLTLREQYF. DNA for the CDR3: TGTGCCAGCAGCTTGGGACTGACGCTACGAGAGCAGTACTTC.

The chain has TRBV5-1 and TRBJ2-5; weak D call: TRBD2 (6 bases). There are 14 residues in the CDR3. Trimming removed 0 bases from V and 5 bases from J, with 11 bases in between. Germline V gives CDR1 SGHRS, CDR2 YFSETQ. CDR3 residues: CASSLAGGLETQYF. CDR3 coding DNA: TGCGCCAGCAGCTTGGCAGGAGGGTTGGAGACCCAGTACTTC.

This chain uses TRBV10-1 with TRBJ2-1; 10 nucleotides match TRBD2. This CDR3 is built from 14 residues. Germline V gene data show CDR1 as WNHNN and CDR2 as SYGVQD (reference sequence). V was clipped by 4 bases and J by 6 bases; unmatched bases: 3. The CDR3 coding sequence is TGCGCCAGCAGTGCCCTAGCGGGAGTCAATGAGCAGTTCTTC. Its protein is CASSALAGVNEQFF.

This chain links TRBV19 with TRBJ2-6, with 7 positions matching TRBD2. This CDR3 contains 19 residues. In germline, CDR1 is LNHDA, CDR2 SQIVND (reference sequence). The junction had 10 bases not matched to a gene; V was cut back by 1 base and J by 1 base. The CDR3 coding sequence is TGTGCCAGTAGTATAGGCCCTGGCTGGGGAGGGTCTGGGGCCAACGTCCTGACTTTC. Translating gives CASSIGPGWGGSGANVLTF.

This rearrangement joins TRBV19 to TRBJ1-5; a possible D gene is TRBD1 (5 bases). The V end was cut by 2 bases, the J end by 5 bases, with 13 bases between. The germline CDR1 and CDR2 sequences are LNHDA and SQIVND (reference sequence). The CDR3 is 15 amino acids. CDR3 nucleotide sequence: TGTGCCAGTAGTATACCCCAGGGCCGGTATCAGCCCCAGCATTTT. Its translation is CASSIPQGRYQPQHF. Drawing the rest from reference TRBV19 and TRBJ1-5, the complete variable domain is DGGITQSPKYLFRKEGQNVTLSCEQNLNHDAMYWYRQDPGQGLRLIYYSQIVNDFQKGDIAEGYSVSREKKESFPLTVTSAQKNPTAFYLCASSIPQGRYQPQHFGDGTRLSIL.

In the case of this clone: The germline gene is not matched at one end of the junction; a read error may be the cause. The chain carries TRBV18 and TRBJ1-3; no clear D gene. Germline CDR1 and CDR2: KGHSH and LQKENI. The CDR3 is 16 amino acids. The CDR3 protein is CASSPLRDSSGNTIYF. The CDR3 DNA follows: TGTGCCAGCTCCCCACTCCGGGATAGCTCTGGAAACACCATATATTTT.

The chain joins TRBV7-9 to TRBJ2-1; 11 bases line up with TRBD2. The V and J ends lost 0 bases and 0 bases, in that order; junction bases with no gene match: 4. This CDR3 is built from 18 residues. Germline loops: CDR1 SEHNR, CDR2 FQNEAQ (reference sequence). In DNA, the CDR3 is TGTGCCAGCAGCTTAGCCGCTAGCGGGAGGTTCTCCTACAATGAGCAGTTCTTC. Protein sequence: CASSLAASGRFSYNEQFF.

Only one count was recorded for this clone. V is TRBV5-4 and J is TRBJ1-1; no firm D call. Trimming removed 0 bases from V and 1 base from J, with 13 bases in between. In germline, CDR1 is SGHNT, CDR2 YYREEE (reference sequence). The CDR3 extends over 16 amino acids. CDR3 in DNA: TGTGCCAGCAGCTTGGAAAACCGGGCTCCGAACACTGAAGCTTTCTTT. It translates to CASSLENRAPNTEAFF.

The CDR3 DNA is TGTGCCAGTAGTATAGATAGGGGGACCGCGGCAGATACGCAGTATTTT. It yields the protein CASSIDRGTAADTQYF. The chain has TRBV19 and TRBJ2-3; tentatively, D is TRBD1 (6 bases). The CDR3 length is 16 residues. The germline V gene encodes CDR1 LNHDA and CDR2 SQIVND (reference sequence). V dropped 0 bases and J dropped 4 bases, with 14 bases sitting between them. The whole variable domain, remainder taken from reference TRBV19 and TRBJ2-3, is DGGITQSPKYLFRKEGQNVTLSCEQNLNHDAMYWYRQDPGQGLRLIYYSQIVNDFQKGDIAEGYSVSREKKESFPLTVTSAQKNPTAFYLCASSIDRGTAADTQYFGPGTRLTVL.

V is TRBV6-1 and J is TRBJ2-5; no firm D call. Trimming removed 3 bases at V and 1 base at J, with 6 bases between. The CDR3 contains 13 residues. Germline V lookup: CDR1 MNHNS, CDR2 SASEGT. The CDR3 region is CASSDPSQETQYF. CDR3 nucleotide sequence: TGTGCCAGCAGTGACCCCTCCCAAGAGACCCAGTACTTC.

The chain couples TRBV29-1 to TRBJ2-1, with D unresolved. The V gene's germline CDR1 is SQVTM and CDR2 ANQGSEA. V was clipped by 7 bases and J by 3 bases, with 4 bases between them. The CDR3 length is 10 residues. CDR3 sequence: CSASYNEQFF. In DNA, the CDR3 is TGCAGCGCGAGCTACAATGAGCAGTTCTTC.

The gene calls are TRBV7-2 and TRBJ1-5; 12 positions match TRBD1. Trimming took 3 bases from V and 2 from J; bases not matched to a gene: 5. This CDR3 is built from 17 residues. The germline V gene encodes CDR1 SGHTA and CDR2 FQGNSA. The CDR3, as DNA: TGTGCCAGCAGCTTTAGCGGGACAGGGGGCGGCAATCAGCCCCAGCATTTT. This translates into CASSFSGTGGGNQPQHF.

V and J are TRBV2 and TRBJ1-2; D unclear. Trimming took 8 bases from V and 9 from J, leaving 10 bases between them. Germline CDR1 SNHLY, CDR2 FYNNEI. The CDR3 runs to 10 residues. CDR3 in DNA: TGTGCCAGCGGTTTGAACAGCTACACCTTC. Translated, it gives CASGLNSYTF.

The chain uses TRBV29-1 and TRBJ2-1; 12 positions agree with TRBD2. The CDR3 has 13 residues. Germline V gene lookup returns CDR1 SQVTM and CDR2 ANQGSEA. V shed 6 bases and J 12 bases; nucleotides not matched to a gene: 9. Here the CDR3 DNA reads TGCAGCGTGCCTACTAGCGGGAGGAGCCCGCAGTTCTTC. This translates into CSVPTSGRSPQFF.

The chain joins TRBV2 to TRBJ1-1; a possible D gene is TRBD1 (5 bases). The CDR3 length is 14 residues. Trimming removed 7 bases from V and 3 bases from J, with 15 bases in between. Germline lookup yields CDR1 SNHLY and CDR2 FYNNEI. The CDR3 loop is CASKKEGLDTEAFF. CDR3 bases: TGTGCCAGCAAAAAGGAGGGGTTGGACACTGAAGCTTTCTTT.

This clone was seen just once. The chain employs TRBV18 and TRBJ2-1; 12 bases agree with TRBD2. Germline V gene sequence: CDR1 KGHSH, CDR2 LQKENI. The junction had 3 bases not matched to a gene; V was cut back by 4 bases and J by 5 bases. This CDR3 has 15 residues. The CDR3 sequence is CASSRLAGGNNEQFF. DNA for the CDR3: TGTGCCAGCTCACGGCTAGCGGGGGGGAACAATGAGCAGTTCTTC.

The chain recombines TRBV5-1 with TRBJ2-7, with 9 bases fitting TRBD1. The germline V gene has CDR1 SGHRS and CDR2 YFSETQ. The CDR3 is made up of 13 amino acids. V shed 4 bases, J shed 11 bases, and the junction held 10 bases outside the gene matches. This CDR3 is CASSEGQGSVEYF. CDR3 nucleotide sequence: TGCGCCAGCAGCGAGGGACAGGGCAGCGTGGAGTACTTC.

The chain has TRBV6-4 and TRBJ2-1; 9 bases are a match to TRBD2. The CDR3 spans 16 residues. After removal of 2 bases from V and 8 bases from J, the junction contained 10 bases not matched to a gene. In germline, CDR1 is MRHNA, CDR2 SNTAGT. CDR3 region: CASSDLHLAGKDEQFF. The CDR3 DNA sequence: TGTGCCAGCAGTGACCTTCATCTAGCGGGAAAGGATGAGCAGTTCTTC.

This chain joins TRBV10-2 and TRBJ2-3, with TRBD2 matching over 8 bases. CDR3 length: 17 residues. Germline trimming cut 6 bases from V and 5 bases from J; bases unmatched to any gene: 16. Germline-derived CDR1 and CDR2 are WSHSY and SAAADI. The CDR3 is CASSAQTSGGWGDTQYF. CDR3 coding DNA: TGCGCCAGCAGCGCCCAGACGAGCGGGGGTTGGGGAGATACGCAGTATTTT.

The chain uses TRBV27 and TRBJ2-7; the match to TRBD1 covers 11 bases. The CDR3 is 18 amino acids. Germline trimming cut 3 bases from V and 3 bases from J; bases unmatched to any gene: 13. Per the germline V gene, CDR1 is MNHEY and CDR2 is SMNVEV (reference sequence). This CDR3 is CASSFWTGGPVPFYEQYF. The CDR3 DNA follows: TGTGCCAGCAGTTTTTGGACAGGGGGCCCAGTTCCCTTCTACGAGCAGTACTTC.

Only a few counts were recorded for this clone. This chain links TRBV4-1 with TRBJ1-5; 10 bases align to TRBD1. Trimming at V came to 0 bases and at J to 4 bases, leaving 9 bases not matched to a gene. Germline CDR1 reads MGHRA; CDR2 reads YSYEKL. CDR3 length: 18 residues. CDR3 in amino acids: CASSQDIPRQGANQPQHF. The CDR3, as DNA: TGCGCCAGCAGCCAAGATATCCCTCGACAGGGGGCTAATCAGCCCCAGCATTTT.

The chain employs TRBV5-1 and TRBJ1-2; 8 bases are shared with TRBD1. The CDR3 is 14 amino acids. J lost 3 bases, V lost 5 bases, and 6 bases had no gene match. CDR1 is SGHRS and CDR2 is YFSETQ in the germline V gene. This CDR3 reads CASSSQGGDYGYTF. In DNA, the CDR3 is TGCGCCAGCAGTTCACAGGGGGGAGACTATGGCTACACCTTC.

This rearrangement joins TRBV19 to TRBJ1-1; TRBD1 aligns across 9 bases. The germline gives CDR1 LNHDA, CDR2 SQIVND (reference sequence). The length of the CDR3 is 15 residues. Unmatched junction bases numbered 4, after V lost 5 bases and J lost 0 bases. CDR3 coding DNA: TGTGCCAGTAGTCCTTGGGACAGGGTGAACACTGAAGCTTTCTTT. Its protein is CASSPWDRVNTEAFF.

The chain recombines TRBV10-3 with TRBJ2-3, with 7 bases that match TRBD2. V was pared by 1 base and J by 3 bases, with 7 bases of the junction left unmatched. CDR3 length: 16 residues. CDR1 is ENHRY and CDR2 is SYGVKD in the germline V gene. As DNA, the CDR3 is TGTGCCATCAGTGAGTTTCAGCGGGGCTCGACAGATACGCAGTATTTT. Translated: CAISEFQRGSTDTQYF.

The chain joins TRBV10-3 to TRBJ2-2; D possibly matches TRBD1 or TRBD2 (7 bases each). V dropped 5 bases and J dropped 1 base, with 23 bases sitting between them. From germline, CDR1 is ENHRY and CDR2 SYGVKD. CDR3 size: 19 residues. Here the CDR3 reads CAISPTRGRTSVNTGELFF. The CDR3 DNA reads TGTGCCATCAGTCCGACTAGGGGGCGGACTAGTGTGAACACCGGGGAGCTGTTTTTT.

The genes are TRBV30 and TRBJ1-4; D is perhaps TRBD1 (5 bases). This CDR3 spans 16 amino acids. V lost 4 bases and J lost 4, with 19 bases in between. In germline, CDR1 is GTSNPN, CDR2 SVGIG (reference sequence). The CDR3 loop reads CAWTGGGGSGNEKLFF. The CDR3 DNA follows: TGTGCCTGGACCGGGGGAGGAGGGTCGGGTAATGAAAAACTGTTTTTT.